Listed below are T cell receptor beta chains from one sample, sequenced in a study of CD8+ T cells in alopecia areata. Assay: immunoSEQ multiplex PCR; the TCRdb copy retains only in-frame clones and omits some. The profile covers a few hundred thousand clones, with around three fifths appearing a single time and roughly 1.4% taken by the ten largest. Sample: CD4+ T cells sorted from blood, taken at week 4, from a patient treated with tofacitinib. Every receptor here comes from a human donor with alopecia areata. Each CDR3 is given with its conserved first and last residue. Fields, in order: D gene, clone size, J gene, V gene, CDR3 protein, CDR3 DNA. The D gene is left open where the match is weak. Expanded clones are given a class, and other clones once, few, many or no size at all.

d_call: -; clone_size: few; j_call: TRBJ2-7; v_call: TRBV10-3; cdr3_aa: CAISAAAYEQYF; cdr3_nt: TGTGCCATCAGTGCGGCAGCCTACGAGCAGTACTTC
d_call: -; clone_size: -; j_call: TRBJ1-2; v_call: TRBV2; cdr3_aa: CASSGTENYGYTF; cdr3_nt: TGTGCCAGCAGTGGGACCGAAAACTATGGCTACACCTTC
d_call: TRBD1; clone_size: -; j_call: TRBJ1-2; v_call: TRBV6-5; cdr3_aa: CASSSPGQGVYGYTF; cdr3_nt: TGTGCCAGCAGTTCCCCGGGACAGGGAGTCTATGGCTACACCTTC
d_call: -; clone_size: -; j_call: TRBJ2-2; v_call: TRBV7-8; cdr3_aa: CASSSNTGELFF; cdr3_nt: TGTGCCAGCAGCTCGAACACCGGGGAGCTGTTTTTT
d_call: -; clone_size: -; j_call: TRBJ2-1; v_call: TRBV4-3; cdr3_aa: CASSQDRLDNEQFF; cdr3_nt: TGCGCCAGCAGCCAAGACAGGTTAGACAATGAGCAGTTCTTC
d_call: -; clone_size: few; j_call: TRBJ1-2; v_call: TRBV11-2; cdr3_aa: CASSLSPGQPYGYTF; cdr3_nt: TGTGCCAGCAGCTTAAGTCCCGGACAACCCTATGGCTACACCTTC
d_call: -; clone_size: many; j_call: TRBJ1-1; v_call: TRBV30; cdr3_aa: CAWSAGSAAEAFF; cdr3_nt: TGTGCCTGGAGTGCAGGGTCCGCCGCTGAAGCTTTCTTT
d_call: TRBD2; clone_size: -; j_call: TRBJ2-4; v_call: TRBV11-2; cdr3_aa: CASSGRRGGTNIQYF; cdr3_nt: TGTGCCAGCAGCGGACGGCGGGGGGGCACAAACATTCAGTACTTC
d_call: -; clone_size: few; j_call: TRBJ2-3; v_call: TRBV7-7; cdr3_aa: CASSFGGLDTQYF; cdr3_nt: TGTGCCAGCAGCTTTGGGGGATTAGATACGCAGTATTTT
d_call: -; clone_size: -; j_call: TRBJ1-1; v_call: TRBV5-6; cdr3_aa: CASSLARKGYTEAFF; cdr3_nt: TGTGCCAGCAGCTTGGCTCGTAAAGGGTACACTGAAGCTTTCTTT
d_call: -; clone_size: -; j_call: TRBJ1-5; v_call: TRBV30; cdr3_aa: CAWRDLGNQPQHF; cdr3_nt: TGTGCCTGGAGAGACCTCGGCAATCAGCCCCAGCATTTT
d_call: -; clone_size: -; j_call: TRBJ2-2; v_call: TRBV30; cdr3_aa: CAWRGTFTGELFF; cdr3_nt: TGTGCCTGGAGGGGAACATTCACCGGGGAGCTGTTTTTT
d_call: -; clone_size: -; j_call: TRBJ1-1; v_call: TRBV29-1; cdr3_aa: CSVVTGVGTEAFF; cdr3_nt: TGCAGCGTTGTTACAGGAGTGGGCACTGAAGCTTTCTTT
d_call: TRBD2; clone_size: -; j_call: TRBJ2-2; v_call: TRBV7-6; cdr3_aa: CASSSLTPGGTNTGELFF; cdr3_nt: TGTGCCAGCAGCTCACTTACCCCGGGGGGAACGAACACCGGGGAGCTGTTTTTT
d_call: -; clone_size: -; j_call: TRBJ2-1; v_call: TRBV7-6; cdr3_aa: CASSSTGFDEQFF; cdr3_nt: TGTGCCAGCAGCTCTACAGGGTTCGATGAGCAGTTCTTC
d_call: -; clone_size: -; j_call: TRBJ1-1; v_call: TRBV4-3; cdr3_aa: CASSQLEDGSITEAFF; cdr3_nt: TGCGCCAGCAGCCAACTGGAGGATGGCAGTATCACTGAAGCTTTCTTT
d_call: -; clone_size: -; j_call: TRBJ1-5; v_call: TRBV6-5; cdr3_aa: CASSYSREVQPQHF; cdr3_nt: TGTGCCAGCAGTTACTCGAGAGAGGTCCAGCCCCAGCATTTT
d_call: -; clone_size: -; j_call: TRBJ1-4; v_call: TRBV4-1; cdr3_aa: CASSPDRIELFF; cdr3_nt: TGCGCCAGCAGCCCTGACAGGATCGAACTGTTTTTT
d_call: -; clone_size: few; j_call: TRBJ2-7; v_call: TRBV25-1; cdr3_aa: CASSGRDIYEQYF; cdr3_nt: TGTGCCAGCAGTGGGCGGGACATCTACGAGCAGTACTTC
d_call: -; clone_size: -; j_call: TRBJ2-6; v_call: TRBV5-6; cdr3_aa: CASSLGVYGANVLTF; cdr3_nt: TGTGCCAGCAGCTTGGGGGTGTACGGGGCCAACGTCCTGACTTTC
d_call: TRBD1; clone_size: once; j_call: TRBJ2-2; v_call: TRBV9; cdr3_aa: CASSVGAGTVGTGELFF; cdr3_nt: TGTGCCAGCAGCGTAGGAGCCGGGACAGTCGGGACCGGGGAGCTGTTTTTT
d_call: -; clone_size: -; j_call: TRBJ1-1; v_call: TRBV7-8; cdr3_aa: CASSARSMNTEAFF; cdr3_nt: TGTGCCAGCAGCGCCCGCAGCATGAACACTGAAGCTTTCTTT
d_call: -; clone_size: -; j_call: TRBJ1-6; v_call: TRBV11-2; cdr3_aa: CASSQQGRAPLHF; cdr3_nt: TGTGCCAGCAGCCAGCAGGGAAGGGCACCCCTCCACTTT
d_call: -; clone_size: few; j_call: TRBJ2-3; v_call: TRBV7-3; cdr3_aa: CASSSSGPLVEKADTQYF; cdr3_nt: TGTGCCAGCAGCTCCTCAGGCCCACTAGTGGAGAAGGCAGATACGCAGTATTTT
d_call: TRBD1; clone_size: -; j_call: TRBJ1-1; v_call: TRBV7-9; cdr3_aa: CASSPPNRGMNTEAFF; cdr3_nt: TGTGCCAGCAGCCCACCGAACAGGGGGATGAACACTGAAGCTTTCTTT
d_call: -; clone_size: -; j_call: TRBJ2-7; v_call: TRBV2; cdr3_aa: CASSRVPYEQYF; cdr3_nt: TGTGCCAGCAGCCGGGTCCCCTACGAGCAGTACTTC
d_call: TRBD2; clone_size: few; j_call: TRBJ2-7; v_call: TRBV4-3; cdr3_aa: CASSQSGGSSYEQYF; cdr3_nt: TGCGCCAGCAGCCAAAGCGGGGGGAGCTCCTACGAGCAGTACTTC
d_call: -; clone_size: few; j_call: TRBJ1-6; v_call: TRBV2; cdr3_aa: CASSVAVRNSPLHF; cdr3_nt: TGTGCCAGCAGTGTGGCAGTCAGGAATTCACCCCTCCACTTT
d_call: -; clone_size: -; j_call: TRBJ1-6; v_call: TRBV6-1; cdr3_aa: CASRREGGRNSPLHF; cdr3_nt: TGTGCCAGCCGACGAGAAGGCGGACGTAATTCACCCCTCCACTTT
d_call: TRBD1; clone_size: few; j_call: TRBJ1-1; v_call: TRBV6-5; cdr3_aa: CASSYDRGRDTEAFF; cdr3_nt: TGTGCCAGCAGTTACGACAGGGGAAGGGACACTGAAGCTTTCTTT
d_call: -; clone_size: -; j_call: TRBJ2-7; v_call: TRBV15; cdr3_aa: CATSRDRFYEQYF; cdr3_nt: TGTGCCACCAGCAGAGATAGATTCTACGAGCAGTACTTC
d_call: -; clone_size: few; j_call: TRBJ2-2; v_call: TRBV30; cdr3_aa: CAWRKLVPTNTGELFF; cdr3_nt: TGTGCCTGGAGAAAGCTAGTACCTACGAACACCGGGGAGCTGTTTTTT
d_call: -; clone_size: -; j_call: TRBJ2-6; v_call: TRBV19; cdr3_aa: CASRQVSGANVLTF; cdr3_nt: TGTGCCAGCAGACAGGTTTCTGGGGCCAACGTCCTGACTTTC
d_call: -; clone_size: -; j_call: TRBJ2-2; v_call: TRBV4-3; cdr3_aa: CASSQVLLTGELFF; cdr3_nt: TGCGCCAGCAGCCAAGTCTTGCTAACCGGGGAGCTGTTTTTT
d_call: -; clone_size: few; j_call: TRBJ2-6; v_call: TRBV7-2; cdr3_aa: CASSLGHLSGANVLTF; cdr3_nt: TGTGCCAGCAGCCTAGGACATCTCTCTGGGGCCAACGTCCTGACTTTC
d_call: -; clone_size: -; j_call: TRBJ2-1; v_call: TRBV15; cdr3_aa: CATSGRLDEQFF; cdr3_nt: TGTGCCACCAGCGGCCGTTTAGATGAGCAGTTCTTC
d_call: TRBD2; clone_size: many; j_call: TRBJ2-1; v_call: TRBV7-3; cdr3_aa: CASSPQRGAGGQFF; cdr3_nt: TGTGCCAGCAGCCCCCAGCGAGGGGCGGGGGGGCAGTTCTTC
d_call: -; clone_size: -; j_call: TRBJ1-1; v_call: TRBV7-2; cdr3_aa: CASSRLTTEAFF; cdr3_nt: TGTGCCAGCAGTCGGTTGACCACTGAAGCTTTCTTT
d_call: -; clone_size: many; j_call: TRBJ1-5; v_call: TRBV15; cdr3_aa: CATSPKQGQPQHF; cdr3_nt: TGTGCCACCAGCCCAAAACAGGGTCAGCCCCAGCATTTT
d_call: -; clone_size: -; j_call: TRBJ2-3; v_call: TRBV27; cdr3_aa: CASSPGRRSDTQYF; cdr3_nt: TGTGCCAGCAGCCCGGGGCGGCGAAGCGATACGCAGTATTTT
d_call: TRBD2; clone_size: -; j_call: TRBJ2-3; v_call: TRBV7-6; cdr3_aa: CASSLKRDTDTQYF; cdr3_nt: TGTGCCAGCAGCTTAAAGCGGGACACAGATACGCAGTATTTT
d_call: -; clone_size: -; j_call: TRBJ1-6; v_call: TRBV11-2; cdr3_aa: CASSYREGLSPLHF; cdr3_nt: TGTGCCAGCAGCTACAGGGAAGGTTTGTCACCCCTCCACTTT